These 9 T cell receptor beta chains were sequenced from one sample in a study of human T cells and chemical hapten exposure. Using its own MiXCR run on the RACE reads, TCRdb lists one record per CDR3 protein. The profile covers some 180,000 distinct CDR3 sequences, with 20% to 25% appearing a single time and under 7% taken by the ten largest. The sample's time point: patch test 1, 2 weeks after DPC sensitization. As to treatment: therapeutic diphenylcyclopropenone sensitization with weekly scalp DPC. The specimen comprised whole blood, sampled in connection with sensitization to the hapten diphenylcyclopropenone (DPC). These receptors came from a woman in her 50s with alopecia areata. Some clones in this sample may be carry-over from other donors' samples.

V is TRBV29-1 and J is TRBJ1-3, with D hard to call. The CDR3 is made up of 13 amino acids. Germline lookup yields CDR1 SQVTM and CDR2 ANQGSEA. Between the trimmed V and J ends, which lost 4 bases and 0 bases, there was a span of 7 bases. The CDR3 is CSVVGTSGNTIYF. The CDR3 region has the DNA TGCAGCGTTGTGGGCACCTCTGGAAACACCATATATTTT.

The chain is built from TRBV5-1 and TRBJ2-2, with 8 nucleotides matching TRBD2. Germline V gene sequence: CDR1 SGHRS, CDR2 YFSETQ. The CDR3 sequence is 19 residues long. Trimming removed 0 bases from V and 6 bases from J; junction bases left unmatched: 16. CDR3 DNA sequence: TGCGCCAGCAGCTTGGCTAGAAAAGGAGCGGGAGATTATGCCGGGGAGCTGTTTTTT. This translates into CASSLARKGAGDYAGELFF.

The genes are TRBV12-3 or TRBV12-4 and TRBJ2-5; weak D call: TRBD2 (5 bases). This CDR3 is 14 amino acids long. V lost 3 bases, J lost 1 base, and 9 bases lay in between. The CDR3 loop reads CASSFAGPQETQYF. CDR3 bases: TGTGCCAGCAGTTTCGCGGGCCCCCAAGAGACCCAGTACTTC.

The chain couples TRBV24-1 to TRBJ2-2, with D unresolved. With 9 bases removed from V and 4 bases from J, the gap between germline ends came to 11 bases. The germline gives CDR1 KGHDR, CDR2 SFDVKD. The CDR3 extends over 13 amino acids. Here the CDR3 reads CATGKKGTGELFF. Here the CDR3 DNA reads TGTGCCACCGGGAAGAAGGGCACCGGGGAGCTGTTTTTT.

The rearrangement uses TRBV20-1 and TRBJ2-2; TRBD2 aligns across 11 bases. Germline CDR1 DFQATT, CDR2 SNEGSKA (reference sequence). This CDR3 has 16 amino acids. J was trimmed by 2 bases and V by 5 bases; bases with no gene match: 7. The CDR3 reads CSAYPSGRLNTGELFF. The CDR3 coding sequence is TGCAGTGCTTACCCTAGCGGGAGGCTCAACACCGGGGAGCTGTTTTTT.

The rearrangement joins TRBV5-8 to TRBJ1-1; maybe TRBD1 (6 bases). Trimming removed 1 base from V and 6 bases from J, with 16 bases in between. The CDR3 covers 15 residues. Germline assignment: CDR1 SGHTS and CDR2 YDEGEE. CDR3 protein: CASSLYRSGVPEAFF. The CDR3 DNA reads TGTGCCAGCAGCTTGTATAGGTCAGGGGTGCCTGAAGCTTTCTTT. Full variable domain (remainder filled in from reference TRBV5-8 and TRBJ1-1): EAGVTQSPTHLIKTRGQQATLRCSPISGHTSVYWYQQALGLGLQFLLWYDEGEERNRGNFPPRFSGRQFPNYSSELNVNALELEDSALYLCASSLYRSGVPEAFFGQGTRLTVV.

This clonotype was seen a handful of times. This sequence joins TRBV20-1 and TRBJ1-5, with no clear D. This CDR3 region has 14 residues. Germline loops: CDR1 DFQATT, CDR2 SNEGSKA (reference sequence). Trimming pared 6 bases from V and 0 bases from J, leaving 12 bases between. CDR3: CSATGVSSNQPQHF. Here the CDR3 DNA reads TGCAGTGCAACCGGGGTCTCTAGCAATCAGCCCCAGCATTTT.

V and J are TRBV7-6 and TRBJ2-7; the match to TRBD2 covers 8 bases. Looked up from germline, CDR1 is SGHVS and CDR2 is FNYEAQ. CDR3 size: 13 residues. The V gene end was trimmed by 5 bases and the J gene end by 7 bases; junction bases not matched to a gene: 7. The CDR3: CASSPGRGEEQYF. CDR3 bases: TGTGCCAGCAGCCCCGGGAGGGGGGAGGAGCAGTACTTC.

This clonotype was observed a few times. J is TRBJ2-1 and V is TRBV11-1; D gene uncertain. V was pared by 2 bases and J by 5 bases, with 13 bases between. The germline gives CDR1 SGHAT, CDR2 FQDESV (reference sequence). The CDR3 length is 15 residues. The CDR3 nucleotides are TGTGCCAGCAGCTTAAGGAGACTCCGGGACAATGAGCAGTTCTTC. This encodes CASSLRRLRDNEQFF.